Each of the 6 T cell receptor beta chains below was sequenced from the same sample in a study of cytomegalovirus exposure and HLA in healthy donors. PCR was performed using 60 Vbeta and 13 Jbeta primers. The protocol was immunoSEQ multiplex PCR, while the TCRdb copy is restricted to in-frame clones and leaves out a portion. The profile covers some 170,000 clones, with about three quarters appearing a single time and about 4% taken by the ten largest. Sequencing was carried out using PBMCs. These receptors all stem from a woman aged 60-75 years in good health and CMV-seropositive.

In its sample, this clone was seen a few times. The chain is built from TRBV2 and TRBJ1-2; D not resolved. Germline assignment: CDR1 SNHLY and CDR2 FYNNEI. CDR3 length: 11 amino acids. V was shortened by 2 bases and J by 13 bases, with 11 bases between the two germline ends. Here the CDR3 DNA reads TGTGCCAGCAGTGAATGGGAGTCACCCACCTTC. Its translation: CASSEWESPTF.

The chain couples TRBV7-9 to TRBJ2-3; unclear D gene. Germline-derived CDR1 and CDR2 are SEHNR and FQNEAQ (reference sequence). CDR3 length equals 16 residues. Trimming cost V 5 bases and J 0 bases, with 15 bases left between them. CDR3 region: CASSTYPDTSTDTQYF. In nucleotides, the CDR3 is TGTGCCAGCAGCACCTATCCAGACACTAGCACAGATACGCAGTATTTT. Drawing the rest from reference TRBV7-9 and TRBJ2-3, the complete variable domain is DTGVSQNPRHKITKRGQNVTFRCDPISEHNRLYWYRQTLGQGPEFLTYFQNEAQLEKSRLLSDRFSAERPKGSFSTLEIQRTEQGDSAMYLCASSTYPDTSTDTQYFGPGTRLTVL.

Remarks on this clone: The same CDR3 arises from other DNA sequences in this sample as well. The chain links TRBV5-1 to TRBJ2-7; TRBD1 aligns across 10 bases. The V gene's germline CDR1 is SGHRS and CDR2 YFSETQ. After removal of 3 bases from V and 5 bases from J, the junction contained 2 bases not matched to a gene. The CDR3 extends over 13 amino acids. DNA of the CDR3: TGCGCCAGCAGCTCGACAGGGGGCAACGAGCAGTACTTC. Protein product: CASSSTGGNEQYF.

CDR3: CASSELVGQEQTQYF. The CDR3 DNA follows: TGTGCCAGCAGTGAATTGGTGGGACAGGAGCAGACCCAGTACTTC. The chain couples TRBV2 to TRBJ2-5; 8 bases are shared with TRBD1. The V segment lost 2 bases and the J segment 6 bases; nucleotides outside the gene matches: 8. The CDR3 is 15 amino acids. CDR1 SNHLY and CDR2 FYNNEI come from the germline V gene.

V gene TRBV5-4 combines with J gene TRBJ2-6; D remains ambiguous. CDR3 length equals 15 residues. V lost 4 bases and J 0 bases, leaving 8 bases between the germline ends. Germline V gene sequence: CDR1 SGHNT, CDR2 YYREEE (reference sequence). The CDR3 region is CASSRDLSGANVLTF. The CDR3 DNA is TGTGCCAGCAGCCGAGATCTCTCTGGGGCCAACGTCCTGACTTTC. The whole variable domain, filled in from reference TRBV5-4 and TRBJ2-6, reads ETGVTQSPTHLIKTRGQQVTLRCSSQSGHNTVSWYQQALGQGPQFIFQYYREEENGRGNFPPRFSGLQFPNYSSELNVNALELDDSALYLCASSRDLSGANVLTFGAGSRLTVL.

The gene calls are TRBV28 and TRBJ1-5, with a possible D match to TRBD1 (6 bases). V was cut by 2 bases and J by 0 bases, with 11 bases left in between. The germline CDR1 and CDR2 sequences are MDHEN and SYDVKM. The CDR3 sequence is 16 residues long. CDR3 loop: CASSLAGAYSNQPQHF. The CDR3 nucleotides are TGTGCCAGCAGTTTAGCGGGGGCTTATAGCAATCAGCCCCAGCATTTT. Together with reference TRBV28 and TRBJ1-5, the CDR3 gives the full variable domain: DVKVTQSSRYLVKRTGEKVFLECVQDMDHENMFWYRQDPGLGLRLIYFSYDVKMKEKGDIPEGYSVSREKKERFSLILESASTNQTSMYLCASSLAGAYSNQPQHFGDGTRLSIL.